What follows is one T cell receptor (beta chain) and its context. The sample is drawn from a study of shared clonotypes between healthy human individuals. Per the germline V gene, CDR1 is MDHEN and CDR2 is SYDVKM. Trimming stripped 1 base from V and 5 bases from J, with 15 bases between. This CDR3 region has 15 residues. Clones were sequenced by immunoSEQ multiplex PCR, and TCRdb holds only the in-frame ones, with some missing. There are hundreds of thousands of clones in the sample; approximately 96% occur only once, and approximately 0.12% lies in the top ten. CD8 cells regarded as naive lacked CD45RO, were positively chosen for CCR7, and omitted terminally differentiated effector memory CD45RA+ cells. Adults of Caucasian background living in Nashville, Tennessee made up all donors.

The chain joins TRBV28 to TRBJ2-7, with D maybe TRBD1 (5 bases). The clonotype was recovered from a young woman in good health. Sequencing used naive CD8+ T cells sorted from blood. CDR3 DNA: TGTGCCAGCAGTTTATACCGGACACCTCGTAACGAGCAGTACTTC. This gives the protein CASSLYRTPRNEQYF.